This T cell receptor (beta chain) emerged from a study of OX40 agonist ivuxolimab in advanced cancers. On the study more broadly: Enrolled patients in dose escalation had cancers that were hepatocellular carcinoma, melanoma, renal cell or head and neck cancer. Subjects had a mean age of around 60 years, with a range of about 23 to 90; roughly 80% were male. General study results and limits: Expanded peripheral T-cell antigen specificity went undetermined. By week 6 at 0.1 to 3.0 mg/kg, blood CD4+ and CD8+ T cells had expanded clonally.

The V and J ends lost 4 bases and 3 bases respectively, with 13 bases between them. Germline V CDR1 and CDR2: MNHNS, SASEGT. CDR3 length: 15 amino acids. The assay was immunoSEQ multiplex PCR, and TCRdb's table has in-frame clones only and misses some. The data hold about 64,000 clones, with roughly nine tenths observed a single time. Comment on this clone: What it binds is not known.

The sample consisted of CD4+ or CD8+ T cells sorted from blood, taken in a trial of the OX40 agonist ivuxolimab. The TCR comes from an adult with an advanced solid tumor such as melanoma, head and neck, liver or kidney cancer. This chain links TRBV6-1 with TRBJ1-5, with TRBD1 as a possible D gene (5 bases). CDR3 region: CASSGGDSHNQPQHF. The CDR3 DNA reads TGTGCCAGCAGTGGGGGGGATTCTCACAATCAGCCCCAGCATTTT.